These T cell receptor beta chains were read from a single sample in a study of regulatory T cells in long-lasting Graves disease. TCRdb re-analysed the multiplex PCR reads in MiXCR, keeping a single row per CDR3 protein. The sample holds around 250,000 distinct CDR3 sequences; more than 15% are singletons and the top ten take less than 15%. The same data also contributed to another study, on T cells in Graves' hyperthyroidism and ophthalmopathy.

The source material was peripheral blood mononuclear cells (PBMCs), sampled at new diagnosis, from a patient treated with antithyroid drugs. The receptors originated from a woman in her 30s with Graves disease. CDR3s include the opening cysteine and the closing phenylalanine or tryptophan. D genes are given only for firm matches. Size tells how often a clone was seen (once, few, many) or the class of an expanded clone, and some rows leave it out.

d_call: NA; j_call: TRBJ1-5; clone_size: NA; cdr3_length: 15; v_call: TRBV28; cdr3_nt: TGTGCCAGCAGTTTCTTACAGGGTGGCAATCAGCCCCAGCATTTT; cdr3_aa: CASSFLQGGNQPQHF
d_call: NA; j_call: TRBJ1-1; clone_size: NA; cdr3_length: 12; v_call: TRBV2; cdr3_nt: TGTGCCAGCAGTGACGGGAGACTAGGAGCTTTCTTT; cdr3_aa: CASSDGRLGAFF
d_call: TRBD1; j_call: TRBJ1-2; clone_size: NA; cdr3_length: 15; v_call: TRBV19; cdr3_nt: TGTGCCGGTACCGCCGACAGGGGGTTTAACTATGGCTACACCTTC; cdr3_aa: CAGTADRGFNYGYTF
d_call: TRBD1; j_call: TRBJ1-2; clone_size: NA; cdr3_length: 13; v_call: TRBV11-2; cdr3_nt: TGTGCCAGCAGCCCCACAGGGGGTAGTGGCTACACCTTC; cdr3_aa: CASSPTGGSGYTF
d_call: NA; j_call: TRBJ1-1; clone_size: NA; cdr3_length: 12; v_call: TRBV19; cdr3_nt: TGTGCCAGTAGTATTAACGGGGGTGAAGCTTTCTTT; cdr3_aa: CASSINGGEAFF
d_call: TRBD1; j_call: TRBJ2-7; clone_size: many; cdr3_length: 12; v_call: TRBV3-1; cdr3_nt: TGTGCCAGCAGAAGGACAGGGTCCGAGCAGTACTTC; cdr3_aa: CASRRTGSEQYF
d_call: NA; j_call: TRBJ1-2; clone_size: many; cdr3_length: 13; v_call: TRBV20-1; cdr3_nt: TGCAGTGCTAGAGAAAACAGGAACTATGGCTACACCTTC; cdr3_aa: CSARENRNYGYTF
d_call: NA; j_call: TRBJ1-1; clone_size: many; cdr3_length: 12; v_call: TRBV6-5; cdr3_nt: TGTGCCAGCAGTTGGGGGGGCACTGAAGCTTTCTTT; cdr3_aa: CASSWGGTEAFF
d_call: NA; j_call: TRBJ1-5; clone_size: many; cdr3_length: 13; v_call: TRBV18; cdr3_nt: TGTGCCAGCTCGCCTAATAGCAATCAGCCCCAGCATTTT; cdr3_aa: CASSPNSNQPQHF
d_call: TRBD2; j_call: TRBJ2-3; clone_size: few; cdr3_length: 17; v_call: TRBV7-2; cdr3_nt: TGTGCCAGCAGCTTAGATCAACTAGCGGAGATCTTAGATACGCAGTATTTT; cdr3_aa: CASSLDQLAEILDTQYF
d_call: NA; j_call: TRBJ1-2; clone_size: many; cdr3_length: 14; v_call: TRBV5-8; cdr3_nt: TGTGCCAGCAGCTTGGAAGGGTCGTCCTATGGCTACACCTTC; cdr3_aa: CASSLEGSSYGYTF
d_call: NA; j_call: TRBJ1-2; clone_size: many; cdr3_length: 16; v_call: TRBV7-2; cdr3_nt: TGTGCCAGCAGCTTCTATCGTGGACAGTGGGACTATGGCTACACCTTC; cdr3_aa: CASSFYRGQWDYGYTF
d_call: NA; j_call: TRBJ2-4; clone_size: many; cdr3_length: 15; v_call: TRBV6-5; cdr3_nt: TGTGCCAGCAGTTCCACCCGGGACACAGAGAACATTCAGTACTTC; cdr3_aa: CASSSTRDTENIQYF
d_call: NA; j_call: TRBJ2-5; clone_size: few; cdr3_length: 13; v_call: TRBV29-1; cdr3_nt: TGCAGCGTTGGGGGCGAGAGCAAAGAGACCCAGTACTTC; cdr3_aa: CSVGGESKETQYF
d_call: NA; j_call: TRBJ2-2; clone_size: many; cdr3_length: 17; v_call: TRBV7-9; cdr3_nt: TGTGCCAGCAGCCCCCCCGGAGACAGACCGAACACCGGGGAGCTGTTTTTT; cdr3_aa: CASSPPGDRPNTGELFF
d_call: TRBD1; j_call: TRBJ1-6; clone_size: few; cdr3_length: 15; v_call: TRBV7-9; cdr3_nt: TGTGCCAGCAGCTCAAAGGGACAGCTTAATTCACCCCTCCACTTT; cdr3_aa: CASSSKGQLNSPLHF
d_call: TRBD1; j_call: TRBJ1-6; clone_size: NA; cdr3_length: 15; v_call: TRBV7-3; cdr3_nt: TGTGCCAGCAGAAGGGACAGGGGATCGAATTCACCCCTCCACTTT; cdr3_aa: CASRRDRGSNSPLHF
d_call: NA; j_call: TRBJ2-3; clone_size: many; cdr3_length: 14; v_call: TRBV5-1; cdr3_nt: TGCGCCAGCAGCTTGGGGGGGGCGTCAGATACGCAGTATTTT; cdr3_aa: CASSLGGASDTQYF
d_call: TRBD1; j_call: TRBJ1-5; clone_size: NA; cdr3_length: 13; v_call: TRBV12-3/TRBV12-4; cdr3_nt: TGTGCCAGCAGGGGGACAGGGGTTCAGCCCCAGCATTTT; cdr3_aa: CASRGTGVQPQHF
d_call: TRBD1; j_call: TRBJ2-1; clone_size: NA; cdr3_length: 14; v_call: TRBV7-8; cdr3_nt: TGTGCCAGCAGACCGGGACAGGGGTCTAATGAGCAGTTCTTC; cdr3_aa: CASRPGQGSNEQFF
d_call: NA; j_call: TRBJ1-6; clone_size: NA; cdr3_length: 14; v_call: TRBV7-2; cdr3_nt: TGTGCCAGCAGCTTTGGCCTTACGGGTTCACCCCTCCACTTT; cdr3_aa: CASSFGLTGSPLHF
d_call: TRBD2; j_call: TRBJ2-1; clone_size: NA; cdr3_length: 17; v_call: TRBV4-2; cdr3_nt: TGTGCCAGCAGCCAAGAATTCGGGACTAGCGGGGAGGTTGTGCAGTTCTTC; cdr3_aa: CASSQEFGTSGEVVQFF
d_call: NA; j_call: TRBJ1-2; clone_size: NA; cdr3_length: 15; v_call: TRBV18; cdr3_nt: TGTGCCAGCTCACCTTGGGGGGATGCTAACTATGGCTACACCTTC; cdr3_aa: CASSPWGDANYGYTF
d_call: TRBD2; j_call: TRBJ2-1; clone_size: NA; cdr3_length: 16; v_call: TRBV7-6; cdr3_nt: TGTGCCAGCAGCTTTACCGGGACTAGTCAAAACAATGAGCAGTTCTTC; cdr3_aa: CASSFTGTSQNNEQFF
d_call: TRBD1; j_call: TRBJ1-5; clone_size: many; cdr3_length: 16; v_call: TRBV6-1; cdr3_nt: TGTGCCAGCAGGCGAGACAGGGGACATAGCAATCAGCCCCAGCATTTT; cdr3_aa: CASRRDRGHSNQPQHF
d_call: NA; j_call: TRBJ1-2; clone_size: many; cdr3_length: 13; v_call: TRBV6-1; cdr3_nt: TGTGCCAGCACCCTGACAGACAACTATGGCTACACCTTC; cdr3_aa: CASTLTDNYGYTF
d_call: TRBD2; j_call: TRBJ2-7; clone_size: many; cdr3_length: 13; v_call: TRBV15; cdr3_nt: TGTGCCACCAGGAGCGGGGGGGCGTCCGAGCAGTACTTC; cdr3_aa: CATRSGGASEQYF
d_call: TRBD2; j_call: TRBJ2-1; clone_size: few; cdr3_length: 13; v_call: TRBV19; cdr3_nt: TGTGCCAGTACCAGGACTAGCGGCAATGAGCAGTTCTTC; cdr3_aa: CASTRTSGNEQFF
d_call: TRBD2; j_call: TRBJ2-1; clone_size: many; cdr3_length: 17; v_call: TRBV3-1; cdr3_nt: TGTGCCAGCAGCCAAGTTATCGGGGGGAGCTCCTACAATGAGCAGTTCTTC; cdr3_aa: CASSQVIGGSSYNEQFF